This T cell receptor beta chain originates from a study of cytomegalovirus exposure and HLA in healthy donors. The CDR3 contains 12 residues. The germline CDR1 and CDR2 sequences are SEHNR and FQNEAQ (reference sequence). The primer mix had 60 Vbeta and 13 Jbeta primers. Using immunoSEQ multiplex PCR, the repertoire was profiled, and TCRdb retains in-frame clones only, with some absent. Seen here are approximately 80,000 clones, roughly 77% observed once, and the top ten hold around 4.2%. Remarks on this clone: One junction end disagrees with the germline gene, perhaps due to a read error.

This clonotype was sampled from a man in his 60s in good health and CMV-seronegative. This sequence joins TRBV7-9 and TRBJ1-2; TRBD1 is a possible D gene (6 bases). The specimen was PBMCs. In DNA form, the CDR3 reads TGTTCCAGCAGTCCCCAGGGGCAAGGCTACACCTTC. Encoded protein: CSSSPQGQGYTF.